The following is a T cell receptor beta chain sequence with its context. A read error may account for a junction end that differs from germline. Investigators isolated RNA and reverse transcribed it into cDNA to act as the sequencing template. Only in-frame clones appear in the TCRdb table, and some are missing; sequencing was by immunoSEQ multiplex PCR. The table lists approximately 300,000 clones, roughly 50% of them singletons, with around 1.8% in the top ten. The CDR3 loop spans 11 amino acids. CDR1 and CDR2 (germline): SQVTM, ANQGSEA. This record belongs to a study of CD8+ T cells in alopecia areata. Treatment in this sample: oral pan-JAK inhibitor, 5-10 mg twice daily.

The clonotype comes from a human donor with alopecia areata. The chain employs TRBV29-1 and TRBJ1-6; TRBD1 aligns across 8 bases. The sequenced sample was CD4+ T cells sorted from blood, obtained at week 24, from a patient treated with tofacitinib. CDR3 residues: CSVETPQGETF. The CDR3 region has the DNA TGCAGCGTTGAAACCCCACAGGGGGAGACGTTT.